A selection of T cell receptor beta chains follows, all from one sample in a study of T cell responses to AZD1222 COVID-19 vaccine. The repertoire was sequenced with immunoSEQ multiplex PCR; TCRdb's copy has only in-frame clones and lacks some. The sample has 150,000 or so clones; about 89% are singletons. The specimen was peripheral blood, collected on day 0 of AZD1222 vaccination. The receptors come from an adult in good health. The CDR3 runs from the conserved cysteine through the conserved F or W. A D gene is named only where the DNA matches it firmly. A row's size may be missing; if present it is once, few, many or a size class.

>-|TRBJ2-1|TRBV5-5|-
TGTGCCAGCAGCTTGGTCGGTAGGGATTACAATGAGCAGTTCTTC
CASSLVGRDYNEQFF
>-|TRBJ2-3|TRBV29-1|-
TGCAGCGTTGAAGCGGCGGCGCCCTCCGATACGCAGTATTTT
CSVEAAAPSDTQYF
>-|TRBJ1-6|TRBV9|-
TGTGCCAGCAGCGTAGCGAGCCAGGCAAGATCACCCCTCCACTTT
CASSVASQARSPLHF
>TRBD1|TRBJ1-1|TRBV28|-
TGTGCCAGCAGTTTATTGGGGACAGGACCGAACACTGAAGCTTTCTTT
CASSLLGTGPNTEAFF
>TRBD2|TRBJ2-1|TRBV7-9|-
TGTGCCAGCAGCAGCCCCCCGCGGCTTAGCGGGGTCTACAGTGAGCAGTTCTTC
CASSSPPRLSGVYSEQFF
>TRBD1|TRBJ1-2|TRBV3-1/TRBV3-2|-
TGTGCCAGCAGCCAAGGGGACAGCGGGAACTATGGCTACACCTTC
CASSQGDSGNYGYTF
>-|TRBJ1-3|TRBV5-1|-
TGCGCCAGCAGCTTCGCTCTTACAGGGTTCGGAAACACCATATATTTT
CASSFALTGFGNTIYF
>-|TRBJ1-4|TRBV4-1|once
TGCGCCAGCAGCCACCGACCGGGAAATGAAAAACTGTTTTTT
CASSHRPGNEKLFF
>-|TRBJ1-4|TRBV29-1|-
TGCAGCGTTGAGGTCGCGGGGAATGAAAAACTGTTTTTT
CSVEVAGNEKLFF
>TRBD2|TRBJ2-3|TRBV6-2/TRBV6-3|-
TGTGCCAGCAGTTACCCTCAGCGGGGAGGGCGGGATACGCAGTATTTT
CASSYPQRGGRDTQYF
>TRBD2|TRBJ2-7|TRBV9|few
TGTGCCAGCAGCGTAGTTCTTTTAGCGGGAGGGCACAGCTCCTACGAGCAGTACTTC
CASSVVLLAGGHSSYEQYF
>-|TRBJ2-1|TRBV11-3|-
TGTGCCAGCAGCTTCATTGGTGGTAATGAGCAGTTCTTC
CASSFIGGNEQFF
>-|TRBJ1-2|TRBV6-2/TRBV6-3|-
TGTGCCAGCAGTTACGGGCGGAATGGCTACACCTTC
CASSYGRNGYTF
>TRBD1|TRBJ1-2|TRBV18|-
TGTGCCAGCTCACTTGGACAGGGGGACGGCTACACCTTC
CASSLGQGDGYTF
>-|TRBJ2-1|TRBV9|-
TGTGCCAGCAGTCTCTATAGTGACTACAATGAGCAGTTCTTC
CASSLYSDYNEQFF
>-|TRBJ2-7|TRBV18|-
TGTGCCAGCTCACCACCGAGGAGTCGTCGATGGCCCTCGGACGAGCAGTACTTC
CASSPPRSRRWPSDEQYF
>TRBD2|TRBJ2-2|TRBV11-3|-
TGTGCCAGCAGCTTAGCGGGAGGAAGCACCGGGGAGCTGTTTTTT
CASSLAGGSTGELFF
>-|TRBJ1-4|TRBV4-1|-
TGCGCCAGCAGCCAAGCCGCGGGACCCGCTAATGAAAAACTGTTTTTT
CASSQAAGPANEKLFF
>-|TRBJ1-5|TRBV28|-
TGTGCCAGCAGTTTATTTGGGGGGCCCCAGCATTTT
CASSLFGGPQHF
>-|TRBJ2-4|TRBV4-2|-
TGTGCCAGCAGCCAAGTAGGAGCCCGAAACATTCAGTACTTC
CASSQVGARNIQYF
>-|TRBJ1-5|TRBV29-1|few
TGCAGCGTTGAGGGGGGGAGCAATCAGCCCCAGCATTTT
CSVEGGSNQPQHF
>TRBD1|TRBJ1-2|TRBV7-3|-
TGTGCCAGCAGCTTAGGGACAGGGGGCGCGTATGGCTACACCTTC
CASSLGTGGAYGYTF
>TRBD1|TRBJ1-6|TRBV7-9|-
TGTGCCAGCAGCTCCCCCGGGACAGCTAATTCACCCCTCCACTTT
CASSSPGTANSPLHF
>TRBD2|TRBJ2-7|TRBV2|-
TGTGCCAGCAAGGGGACTAGCGGGACTTCCTACGAGCAGTACTTC
CASKGTSGTSYEQYF
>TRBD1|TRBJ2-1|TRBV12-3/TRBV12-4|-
TGTGCCAGCAGTTCAGGGGGCTCTGAGCAGTTCTTC
CASSSGGSEQFF
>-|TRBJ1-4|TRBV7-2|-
TGTGCCAGCAGCCAAAAATCCGGGACGTCAAATGAAAAACTGTTTTTT
CASSQKSGTSNEKLFF
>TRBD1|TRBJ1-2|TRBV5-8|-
TGTGCCAGCAGCTTAAGGGGGCCCTATGGCTACACCTTC
CASSLRGPYGYTF
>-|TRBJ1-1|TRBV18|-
TGTGCCAGCTCACCGGGGGGCCGCTCCGGATCGAACACTGAAGCTTTCTTT
CASSPGGRSGSNTEAFF
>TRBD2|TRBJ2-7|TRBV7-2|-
TGTGCCAGCGCCCTACTAGCGGGAGGGCCTCAGCAGTACTTC
CASALLAGGPQQYF
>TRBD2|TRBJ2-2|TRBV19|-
TGTGCCAGTACCCACCTACTAGCGGGGTGGGACACCGGGGAGCTGTTTTTT
CASTHLLAGWDTGELFF
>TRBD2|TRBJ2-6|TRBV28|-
TGTGCCAGCGGGGGGGGACTAGCGGGAGGTCCTGGGGCCAACGTCCTGACTTTC
CASGGGLAGGPGANVLTF
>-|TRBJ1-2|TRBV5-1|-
TGCGCCAGCAGCTTGGGAAGGGAGGGCTACACCTTC
CASSLGREGYTF
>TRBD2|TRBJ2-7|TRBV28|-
TGTGCCAGCACCCAACCGGGACTAGGCCACTACGAGCAGTACTTC
CASTQPGLGHYEQYF
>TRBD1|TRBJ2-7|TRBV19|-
TGTGCCAGTAGTAACGACAGGGTCAGCGAGCAGTACTTC
CASSNDRVSEQYF
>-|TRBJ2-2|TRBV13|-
TGTGCCAGCAGCTTAGGCGGGTTCTATACCGGGGAGCTGTTTTTT
CASSLGGFYTGELFF
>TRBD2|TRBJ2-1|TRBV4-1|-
TGCGCCAGCAGCCAGGGACTAGCGGTAGCCTACAATGAGCAGTTCTTC
CASSQGLAVAYNEQFF
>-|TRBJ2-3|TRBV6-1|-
TGTGCCAGCAGTGAAACAGGGGGGGCTAGCACAGATACGCAGTATTTT
CASSETGGASTDTQYF
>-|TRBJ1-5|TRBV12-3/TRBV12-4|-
TGTGCCAGCAACATCGGCAGCAATCAGCCCCAGCATTTT
CASNIGSNQPQHF
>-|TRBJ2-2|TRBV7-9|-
TGTGCCAGCAGTTCATCTAGGTCTGGGGAGCTGTTTTTT
CASSSSRSGELFF
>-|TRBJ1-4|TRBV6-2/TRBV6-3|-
TGTGCCAGCAGTTACCGGCTCGGAACAGCTGCAACTAATGAAAAACTGTTTTTT
CASSYRLGTAATNEKLFF
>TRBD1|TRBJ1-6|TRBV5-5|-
TGTGCCAGCAGGGGTTCTTGGGACAGGGTTTCACCCCTCCACTTT
CASRGSWDRVSPLHF
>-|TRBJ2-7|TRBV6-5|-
TGTGCCAGCAGTTACCCTGGAGGCGAGCAGTACTTC
CASSYPGGEQYF
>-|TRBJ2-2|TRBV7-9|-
TGTGCCAGCAGCTTAATAACGGTCACCGGGGAGCTGTTTTTT
CASSLITVTGELFF
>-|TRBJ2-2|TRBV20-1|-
TGCAGTGCTAGTCACGGGAGTGGCACCGGGGAGCTGTTTTTT
CSASHGSGTGELFF
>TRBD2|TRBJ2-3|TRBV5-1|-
TGCGCCAGCCGATCGCTGGGACTAGCGGAAGATACGCAGTATTTT
CASRSLGLAEDTQYF
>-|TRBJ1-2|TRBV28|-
TGTGCCAGCAGTCGTAACTATGGCTACACCTTC
CASSRNYGYTF
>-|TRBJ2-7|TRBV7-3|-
TGTGCCAGCAGCCAAAATAGGGGCAGCGAGCAGTACTTC
CASSQNRGSEQYF
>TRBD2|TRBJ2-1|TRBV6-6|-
TGTGCCAGCAGCCTCCGGACTAGCGGTTCCTACAATGAGCAGTTCTTC
CASSLRTSGSYNEQFF
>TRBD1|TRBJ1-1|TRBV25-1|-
TGTGCCAGCAGTGAATTACAAGGGACAGGGGGCACTGAAGCTTTCTTT
CASSELQGTGGTEAFF
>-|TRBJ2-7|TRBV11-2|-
TGTGCCAGCAGTCCTGGGGGAAACGAGCAGTACTTC
CASSPGGNEQYF
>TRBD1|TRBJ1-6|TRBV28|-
TGTGCCAGCAGTCTTGAGGGACAGGGGTTTTCACCCCTCCACTTT
CASSLEGQGFSPLHF
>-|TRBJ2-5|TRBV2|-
TGTGCCAGCAGTGGTCGGACCGCCCGGGGAGAGACCCAGTACTTC
CASSGRTARGETQYF
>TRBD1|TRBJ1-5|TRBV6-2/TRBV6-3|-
TGTGCCAGCAGCCCTGGGAGGGGACAGGGGGCGTTGAGGTATCAGCCCCAGCATTTT
CASSPGRGQGALRYQPQHF